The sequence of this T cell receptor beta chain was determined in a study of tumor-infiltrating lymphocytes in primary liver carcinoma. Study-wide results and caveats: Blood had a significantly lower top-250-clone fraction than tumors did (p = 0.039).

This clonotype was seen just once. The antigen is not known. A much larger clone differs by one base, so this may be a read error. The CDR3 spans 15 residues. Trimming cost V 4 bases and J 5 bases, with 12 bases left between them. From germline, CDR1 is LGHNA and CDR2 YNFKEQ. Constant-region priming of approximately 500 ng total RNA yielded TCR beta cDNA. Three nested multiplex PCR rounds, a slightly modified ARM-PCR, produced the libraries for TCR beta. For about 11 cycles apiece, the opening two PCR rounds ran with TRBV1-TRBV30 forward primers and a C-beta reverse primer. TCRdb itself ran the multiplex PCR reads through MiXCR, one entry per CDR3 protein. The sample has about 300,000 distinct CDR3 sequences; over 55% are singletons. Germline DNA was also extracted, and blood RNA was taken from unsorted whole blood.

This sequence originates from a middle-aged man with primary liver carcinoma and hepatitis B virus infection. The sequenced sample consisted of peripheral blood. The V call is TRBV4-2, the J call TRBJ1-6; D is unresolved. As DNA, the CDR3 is TGTGCCAGCAGCCCAGCTGCCCACCATAATTCACCCCTCCACTTT. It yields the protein CASSPAAHHNSPLHF.